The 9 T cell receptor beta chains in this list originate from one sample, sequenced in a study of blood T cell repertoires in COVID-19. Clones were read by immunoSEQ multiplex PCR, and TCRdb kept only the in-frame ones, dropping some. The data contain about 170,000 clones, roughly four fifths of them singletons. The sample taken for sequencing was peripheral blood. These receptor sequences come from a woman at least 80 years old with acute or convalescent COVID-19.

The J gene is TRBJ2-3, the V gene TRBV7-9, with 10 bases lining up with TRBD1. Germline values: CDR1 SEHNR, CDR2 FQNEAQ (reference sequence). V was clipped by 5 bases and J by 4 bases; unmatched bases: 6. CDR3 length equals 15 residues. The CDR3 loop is CASSRGTGAADTQYF. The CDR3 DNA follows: TGTGCCAGCAGCCGGGGGACAGGGGCGGCAGATACGCAGTATTTT.

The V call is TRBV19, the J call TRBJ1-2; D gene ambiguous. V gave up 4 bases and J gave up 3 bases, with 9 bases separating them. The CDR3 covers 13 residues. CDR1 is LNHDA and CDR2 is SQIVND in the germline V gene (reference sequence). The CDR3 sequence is CASSTRDHYGYTF. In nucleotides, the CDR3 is TGTGCCAGTAGTACCCGGGATCACTATGGCTACACCTTC. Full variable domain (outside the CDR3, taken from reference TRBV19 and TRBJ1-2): DGGITQSPKYLFRKEGQNVTLSCEQNLNHDAMYWYRQDPGQGLRLIYYSQIVNDFQKGDIAEGYSVSREKKESFPLTVTSAQKNPTAFYLCASSTRDHYGYTFGSGTRLTVV.

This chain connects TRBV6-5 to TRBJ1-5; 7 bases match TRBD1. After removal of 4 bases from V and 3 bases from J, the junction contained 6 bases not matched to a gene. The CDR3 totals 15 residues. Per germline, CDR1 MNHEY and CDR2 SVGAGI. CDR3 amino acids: CASSSGTVFNQPQHF. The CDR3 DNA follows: TGTGCCAGCAGTTCCGGGACAGTTTTCAATCAGCCCCAGCATTTT.

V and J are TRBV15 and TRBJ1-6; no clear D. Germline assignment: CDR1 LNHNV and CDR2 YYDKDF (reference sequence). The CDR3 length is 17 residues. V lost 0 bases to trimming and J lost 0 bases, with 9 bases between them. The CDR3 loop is CATSREQLSSYNSPLHF. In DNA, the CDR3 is TGTGCCACCAGCAGAGAACAGCTGAGCTCCTATAATTCACCCCTCCACTTT.

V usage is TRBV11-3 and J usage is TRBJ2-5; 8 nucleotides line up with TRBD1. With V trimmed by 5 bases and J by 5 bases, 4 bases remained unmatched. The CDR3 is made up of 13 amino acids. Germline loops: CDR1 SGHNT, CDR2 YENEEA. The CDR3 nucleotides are TGTGCCAGCAGCCGCAGGGGGCCGGAGACCCAGTACTTC. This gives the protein CASSRRGPETQYF.

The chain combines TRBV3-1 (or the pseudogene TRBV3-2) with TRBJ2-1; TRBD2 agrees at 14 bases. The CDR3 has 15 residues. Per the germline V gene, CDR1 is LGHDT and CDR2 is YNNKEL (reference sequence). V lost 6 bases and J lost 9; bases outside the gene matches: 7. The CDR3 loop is CASSPGLAGVTEQFF. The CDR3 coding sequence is TGTGCCAGCAGTCCGGGACTAGCGGGAGTGACTGAGCAGTTCTTC.

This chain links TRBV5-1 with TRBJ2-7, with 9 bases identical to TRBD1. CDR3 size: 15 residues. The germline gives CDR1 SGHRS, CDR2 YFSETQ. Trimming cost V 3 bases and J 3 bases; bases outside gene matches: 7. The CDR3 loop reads CASSSEGTGSYEQYF. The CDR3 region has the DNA TGCGCCAGCAGCTCGGAGGGGACAGGGAGCTACGAGCAGTACTTC.

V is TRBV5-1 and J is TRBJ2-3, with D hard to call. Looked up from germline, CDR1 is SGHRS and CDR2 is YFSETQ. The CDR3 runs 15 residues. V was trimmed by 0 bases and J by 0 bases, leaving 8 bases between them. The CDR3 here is CASSLGAASTDTQYF. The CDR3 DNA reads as TGCGCCAGCAGCTTGGGGGCAGCTAGCACAGATACGCAGTATTTT. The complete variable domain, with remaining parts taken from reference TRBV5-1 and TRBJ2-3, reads KAGVTQTPRYLIKTRGQQVTLSCSPISGHRSVSWYQQTPGQGLQFLFEYFSETQRNKGNFPGRFSGRQFSNSRSEMNVSTLELGDSALYLCASSLGAASTDTQYFGPGTRLTVL.

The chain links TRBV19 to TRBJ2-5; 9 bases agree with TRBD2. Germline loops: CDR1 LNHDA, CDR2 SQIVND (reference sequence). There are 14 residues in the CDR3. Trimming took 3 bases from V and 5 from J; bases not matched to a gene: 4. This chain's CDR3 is CASSILAGRETQYF. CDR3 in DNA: TGTGCCAGTAGTATCCTAGCGGGACGGGAGACCCAGTACTTC.